One and the same sample provided the 26 T cell receptor beta chains below, sequenced in a study of prognosis after radiotherapy for stage I lung cancer. Amplification of TCR beta CDR3 from genomic DNA used two-round multiplex PCR. Round one of PCR was performed, and it used primers specific to each TRBV and TRBJ gene. TCRdb re-derived calls from the multiplex PCR reads in MiXCR, one entry per CDR3 protein. The data show 12,000 or so distinct CDR3 sequences, less than 70% seen once. Specimen: PBMCs, collected before or after stereotactic body radiation therapy (not recorded which). The source of these receptors is a donor aged 50 or older with non-small cell lung cancer.

By proportion, this clonotype is medium-sized. This sequence joins TRBV6-4 and TRBJ2-6; D may be TRBD2 (5 bases). V lost 11 bases and J 0 bases, leaving 20 bases between the germline ends. The V gene's germline CDR1 is MRHNA and CDR2 SNTAGT. This CDR3 is built from 17 residues. The CDR3 loop is CAGGGWQVHSGANVLTF. The CDR3 DNA reads TGTGCCGGAGGAGGATGGCAGGTCCACTCTGGGGCCAACGTCCTGACTTTC.

Remarks on this clonotype: A far larger clone lies a single base away; this is likely a read error. The chain recombines TRBV7-3 with TRBJ2-1, with D maybe TRBD2 (5 bases). Germline V lookup: CDR1 SGHTA, CDR2 FQGTGA. Trimming stripped 6 bases from V and 6 bases from J, with 12 bases between. This CDR3 region has 13 residues. In DNA, the CDR3 is TGTGCCAGCAGTCTCGGTAGCGCCAATGAGCAGTTCTTC. It is translated as CASSLGSANEQFF.

This clonotype has ten or more counts. The chain recombines TRBV6-2 or TRBV6-3 with TRBJ2-5; D might be TRBD1 (5 bases). V lost 4 bases to trimming and J lost 4 bases, with 10 bases between them. Germline values: CDR1 MNHEY, CDR2 SVGEGT. The CDR3 covers 13 residues. CDR3 DNA sequence: TGTGCCAGCAGTTTAGGGGTAGGAGAGACCCAGTACTTC. Translation gives CASSLGVGETQYF.

The V and J genes are TRBV24-1 and TRBJ2-1; 11 positions match TRBD2. Germline CDR1 KGHDR, CDR2 SFDVKD. The ends lost 4 bases at V and 0 bases at J; junction bases unmatched: 10. This CDR3 contains 19 residues. The DNA of the CDR3 is TGTGCCACCAGTGACCCCACCTTTAGCGGGAGGGCCTCCTACAATGAGCAGTTCTTC. It translates to CATSDPTFSGRASYNEQFF.

By share, this clonotype counts as medium-sized. V gene TRBV11-2 combines with J gene TRBJ2-3, with 8 nucleotides matching TRBD2. CDR1 is SGHAT, CDR2 FQNNGV, per germline. CDR3 length equals 14 residues. V gave up 4 bases and J gave up 3 bases; unmatched junction bases: 3. The DNA of the CDR3 is TGTGCCAGCAGCTGGATAGCGGGAACAGATACGCAGTATTTT. Translated: CASSWIAGTDTQYF.

By proportion, this clonotype is medium-sized (0.01 to 0.1%). The genes are TRBV28 and TRBJ1-5, with D unclear. The germline gives CDR1 MDHEN, CDR2 SYDVKM. The CDR3 covers 16 residues. Trimming stripped 4 bases from V and 2 bases from J, with 15 bases between. In DNA form, the CDR3 reads TGTGCCAGCAGTTCCGGCCAGGCGGCTCGCAATCAGCCCCAGCATTTT. Translated, it gives CASSSGQAARNQPQHF.

The chain couples TRBV6-5 to TRBJ2-3; TRBD1 matches at 9 bases. J lost 0 bases, V lost 2 bases, and 15 bases had no gene match. Germline V CDR1 and CDR2: MNHEY, SVGAGI. This CDR3 has 20 residues. CDR3 DNA sequence: TGTGCCAGCAGTTACCTGGGTTGGGGAACAGGGGGCGAGAGCACAGATACGCAGTATTTT. It translates to CASSYLGWGTGGESTDTQYF.

This clonotype has a count of ten or more. This chain connects TRBV4-1 to TRBJ2-1; D possibly uses TRBD1 or TRBD2 (5 bases each). V gave up 5 bases and J gave up 8 bases, with 25 bases separating them. The CDR3 is 17 residues long. CDR1 MGHRA and CDR2 YSYEKL come from the germline V gene. CDR3: CASSTPRDHLSADEQFF. In nucleotides, the CDR3 is TGCGCCAGCAGCACCCCTAGGGACCACCTCTCGGCGGATGAGCAGTTCTTC.

This clonotype was seen many times. The rearrangement links TRBV5-1 to TRBJ2-5; D not certain. The V and J ends lost 0 bases and 0 bases respectively, with 12 bases between them. This CDR3 contains 16 residues. In germline, CDR1 is SGHRS, CDR2 YFSETQ. CDR3 DNA sequence: TGCGCCAGCAGCTTGGGTGGCTCCAACTACCAAGAGACCCAGTACTTC. Its protein is CASSLGGSNYQETQYF. Full variable domain (remainder filled in from reference TRBV5-1 and TRBJ2-5): KAGVTQTPRYLIKTRGQQVTLSCSPISGHRSVSWYQQTPGQGLQFLFEYFSETQRNKGNFPGRFSGRQFSNSRSEMNVSTLELGDSALYLCASSLGGSNYQETQYFGPGTRLLVL.

V gene TRBV6-1 combines with J gene TRBJ2-3, with unresolved D. The CDR3 has 16 residues. CDR1 is MNHNS, CDR2 SASEGT, per germline. With 6 bases removed from V and 7 bases from J, the gap between germline ends came to 23 bases. Here the CDR3 DNA reads TGTGCCAGCAGCCCCCTGGGGTGTTCCGGCTCATATACGCAGTATTTT. Amino acids: CASSPLGCSGSYTQYF.

A note on this clonotype: With a far larger clone one base away, a read error is the likely cause. The chain recombines TRBV6-8 with TRBJ2-3; D possibly uses TRBD1 or TRBD2 (5 bases each). The germline CDR1 and CDR2 sequences are MNHGY and SAAAGT. The CDR3 totals 13 residues. The CDR3 DNA reads TGTGGCAGCCCGGGGCTAACCACAGATACGCAGTATTTT. This encodes CGSPGLTTDTQYF.

This clonotype was counted ten times or more. Possible read error: a much larger clone is one base away. This chain links TRBV2 with TRBJ1-5; 8 positions match TRBD1. Germline-derived CDR1 and CDR2 are SNHLY and FYNNEI. This CDR3 region has 15 residues. DNA of the CDR3: TGTGCCAGCACCAGGACAGGGTTGGGCAATCATCCCCAGCATTTT. Translated, it gives CASTRTGLGNHPQHF.

This rearrangement joins TRBV6-1 to TRBJ1-6, with TRBD1 matching over 7 bases. The length of the CDR3 is 15 residues. Per the germline V gene, CDR1 is MNHNS and CDR2 is SASEGT. V shed 6 bases and J 10 bases; nucleotides not matched to a gene: 12. The CDR3 region is CASSTAWTGSSPLHF. The CDR3, as DNA: TGTGCCAGCAGCACCGCCTGGACAGGATCCTCACCCCTCCACTTT.

By share, this clonotype counts as medium-sized (0.01 to 0.1%). The rearrangement uses TRBV2 and TRBJ2-2; 10 nucleotides agree with TRBD1. The length of the CDR3 is 15 residues. The junction had 6 bases not matched to a gene; V was cut back by 6 bases and J by 5 bases. Germline V gene data show CDR1 as SNHLY and CDR2 as FYNNEI. The CDR3: CASRNRQGATGELFF. CDR3 DNA: TGTGCCAGCAGGAACCGACAGGGGGCGACCGGGGAGCTGTTTTTT. Combining the CDR3 with reference TRBV2 and TRBJ2-2 gives the whole variable domain EPEVTQTPSHQVTQMGQEVILRCVPISNHLYFYWYRQILGQKVEFLVSFYNNEISEKSEIFDDQFSVERPDGSNFTLKIRSTKLEDSAMYFCASRNRQGATGELFFGEGSRLTVL.

This clonotype came up many times. The J gene is TRBJ2-1, the V gene TRBV29-1; 14 bases agree with TRBD2. V lost 3 bases, J lost 7 bases, and 8 bases stayed unmatched. The CDR3 consists of 16 residues. Germline CDR1 SQVTM, CDR2 ANQGSEA. Here the CDR3 DNA reads TGCAGCGTTGATCTGACCGGGACTAGCGGGAGTAATGAGCAGTTCTTC. It is translated as CSVDLTGTSGSNEQFF.

A remark on this clonotype: At one end the junction does not follow the germline gene, possibly because of a read error. The chain employs TRBV19 and TRBJ2-5; D is perhaps TRBD2 (6 bases). The CDR3 has 15 residues. CDR1 and CDR2 (germline): LNHDA, SQIVND (reference sequence). Here the CDR3 DNA reads TGTGCCAGTAGTCCGGGGCGGGGCTCTAGGGATACCCAGTATTTC. It codes for CASSPGRGSRDTQYF.

In this sample, this clonotype turned up many times. V usage is TRBV6-1 and J usage is TRBJ2-5; 9 bases agree with TRBD1. The CDR3 runs to 14 residues. J lost 4 bases, V lost 6 bases, and 6 bases had no gene match. Germline V lookup: CDR1 MNHNS, CDR2 SASEGT. The CDR3 nucleotides are TGTGCCAGCAGAACAGGGGGCTTCGGAGAGACCCAGTACTTC. Its protein is CASRTGGFGETQYF.

The chain joins TRBV7-7 to TRBJ2-1; TRBD1 matches at 10 bases. The germline V gene has CDR1 SSHAT and CDR2 FNYEAQ (reference sequence). J was trimmed by 6 bases and V by 5 bases; bases with no gene match: 10. CDR3 length: 16 residues. CDR3 nucleotides: TGTGCCAGCAGCCCCACTCCTGGACAGGGGGTCAATGAGCAGTTCTTC. As protein: CASSPTPGQGVNEQFF.

This clonotype occurred once. Compared with germline, one end of the junction differs, possibly owing to a read error. The chain joins TRBV7-9 to TRBJ2-3; 9 nucleotides agree with TRBD2. Per the germline V gene, CDR1 is SEHNR and CDR2 is FQNEAQ (reference sequence). CDR3 length: 14 amino acids. The CDR3 loop is CASSVAGEGDTHYF. The DNA of the CDR3 is TGTGCCAGCAGCGTAGCGGGAGAGGGAGATACGCATTATTTT.

Ten or more counts support this clonotype. V gene TRBV5-4 combines with J gene TRBJ2-3; 9 nucleotides match TRBD2. The CDR3 extends over 14 amino acids. Germline CDR1 reads SGHNT; CDR2 reads YYREEE (reference sequence). The V segment lost 0 bases and the J segment 5 bases; nucleotides outside the gene matches: 1. The CDR3 region has the DNA TGTGCCAGCAGCTTGGGCGGGAGGGGAGATACGCAGTATTTT. It is translated as CASSLGGRGDTQYF.

Worth noting for this clonotype: The conserved final phenylalanine or tryptophan is absent from the CDR3, which likely points to a read error. This chain links TRBV5-6 with TRBJ1-2, with D possibly matching TRBD1 (5 bases). The CDR3 runs 12 residues. Germline V gene data show CDR1 as SGHDT and CDR2 as YYEEEE. CDR3 coding DNA: TGTTCCAGCAGCTTGGCAGGGTATGGCTACACCGTC. Residues: CSSSLAGYGYTV.

This clonotype was counted ten times or more. V gene TRBV18 combines with J gene TRBJ2-2; 8 nucleotides match TRBD1. The V segment lost 9 bases and the J segment 4 bases; nucleotides outside the gene matches: 4. Germline lookup yields CDR1 KGHSH and CDR2 LQKENI. The CDR3 extends over 13 amino acids. The CDR3 DNA reads as TGTGCCAGTGGACAGGGCGGCACCGGGGAGCTGTTTTTT. It is translated as CASGQGGTGELFF.

The rearrangement links TRBV20-1 to TRBJ2-1; a possible D gene is TRBD2 (5 bases). V was trimmed by 4 bases and J by 4 bases, leaving 17 bases between them. Germline V lookup: CDR1 DFQATT, CDR2 SNEGSKA (reference sequence). The CDR3 is 15 amino acids. The chain's CDR3 is CSANLRGPRYNEQFF. CDR3 nucleotides: TGCAGTGCTAACCTTCGCGGGCCCCGTTACAATGAGCAGTTCTTC.

By sample fraction, this clonotype is medium-sized (0.01 to 0.1%). V is TRBV19 and J is TRBJ2-7, with TRBD2 matching 12 bases. Germline trimming cut 5 bases from V and 5 bases from J; bases unmatched to any gene: 13. Per the germline V gene, CDR1 is LNHDA and CDR2 is SQIVND (reference sequence). The CDR3 is 17 residues long. This chain's CDR3 is CASSVGGGLAGGHEQYF. The CDR3 DNA sequence: TGTGCCAGTAGTGTCGGAGGAGGGCTAGCGGGAGGGCACGAGCAGTACTTC.

The chain uses TRBV7-6 and TRBJ2-2; 8 bases align to TRBD2. Germline CDR1 SGHVS, CDR2 FNYEAQ. V lost 5 bases and J lost 1; bases outside the gene matches: 9. The CDR3 totals 17 residues. CDR3 sequence reads: CASSLFTSGLNTGELFF. The CDR3 DNA follows: TGTGCCAGCAGCCTATTTACTAGCGGACTGAACACCGGGGAGCTGTTTTTT.

This clonotype appeared many times. One junction end disagrees with the germline gene, perhaps due to a read error. J is TRBJ2-3 and V is TRBV5-6; D is perhaps TRBD1 (5 bases). The CDR3 totals 13 residues. CDR1 is SGHDT and CDR2 is YYEEEE in the germline V gene. CDR3 DNA: TGTGCCAGCAGCTTGGATGACAGACCCTCCGTCCGTTTT. Amino acid sequence: CASSLDDRPSVRF.